What follows are 3 T cell receptor beta chains derived from one specimen sequenced in a study of Ad26.COV2.S vaccination and SARS-CoV-2 variants. Using immunoSEQ multiplex PCR, the repertoire was profiled, and TCRdb retains in-frame clones only, with some absent. The table includes approximately 150,000 clones, about nine tenths detected once. Source: peripheral blood, taken after recovery from COVID-19. The receptors shown here come from a human donor who had recovered from COVID-19.

A single count supports this clone. The chain carries TRBV19 and TRBJ1-5; D call uncertain. V dropped 3 bases and J dropped 0 bases, with 6 bases sitting between them. Germline CDR1 is LNHDA and CDR2 is SQIVND (reference sequence). The CDR3 length is 14 residues. In nucleotides, the CDR3 is TGTGCCAGTAGTATTCGGGGTAGCAATCAGCCCCAGCATTTT. As protein: CASSIRGSNQPQHF.

V and J are TRBV7-8 and TRBJ2-1; 8 nucleotides agree with TRBD1. This CDR3 contains 15 residues. Trimming cost V 3 bases and J 0 bases; bases outside gene matches: 1. CDR1 is SGHVS and CDR2 is FQNEAQ in the germline V gene. The CDR3 nucleotides read TGTGCCAGCAGCTTGACAGGGGTCTCCTACAATGAGCAGTTCTTC. Translation: CASSLTGVSYNEQFF.

This chain uses TRBV28 with TRBJ1-1, with 7 bases lining up with TRBD1. This CDR3 has 14 amino acids. CDR1 and CDR2 (germline): MDHEN, SYDVKM. J gave up 6 bases and V 3 bases, and 7 bases lay outside the gene matches. The CDR3 spells CASSFHFRGAEAFF. CDR3 coding DNA: TGTGCCAGCAGTTTCCACTTCAGGGGGGCTGAAGCTTTCTTT.